Listed here are 11 T cell receptor beta chains from one sample, sequenced in a study of OX40 agonist ivuxolimab in advanced cancers. Sequencing used immunoSEQ multiplex PCR; TCRdb keeps in-frame clones, though not all of them. The data hold tens of thousands of clones, with about four fifths observed a single time. This material consisted of CD4+ or CD8+ T cells sorted from blood, taken in a trial of the OX40 agonist ivuxolimab. The origin of the receptors is an adult with an advanced solid tumor such as melanoma, head and neck, liver or kidney cancer.

This chain uses TRBV5-1 with TRBJ1-1; D is uncertain. Germline CDR1 SGHRS, CDR2 YFSETQ. This CDR3 comprises 16 residues. V was cut by 3 bases and J by 7 bases, with 22 bases left in between. The CDR3 reads CASSSRGESVRDEAFF. CDR3 coding DNA: TGCGCCAGCAGCTCCCGGGGTGAGAGCGTGCGAGATGAAGCTTTCTTT.

DNA for the CDR3: TGTGCCAGCAGTTCACTAGCGGGGTACAATGAGCAGTTCTTC. Protein: CASSSLAGYNEQFF. This rearrangement joins TRBV27 to TRBJ2-1, with 10 bases that match TRBD2. CDR3 length: 14 amino acids. Germline V gene sequence: CDR1 MNHEY, CDR2 SMNVEV (reference sequence). After removal of 4 bases from V and 4 bases from J, the junction contained 1 base not matched to a gene.

The gene calls are TRBV27 and TRBJ1-2; D gene unclear. V gave up 3 bases and J gave up 6 bases, with 17 bases separating them. The CDR3 consists of 15 residues. Per the germline V gene, CDR1 is MNHEY and CDR2 is SMNVEV (reference sequence). CDR3 sequence reads: CASSFFGGVRDGYTF. DNA for the CDR3: TGTGCCAGCAGTTTTTTCGGCGGGGTCCGTGATGGCTACACCTTC.

V gene TRBV19 combines with J gene TRBJ1-1; 8 bases match TRBD1. The germline V gene has CDR1 LNHDA and CDR2 SQIVND (reference sequence). The V and J ends lost 3 bases and 8 bases, in that order; junction bases with no gene match: 5. The CDR3 sequence is 13 residues long. The CDR3 DNA follows: TGTGCCAGTAGTATTGAGGCAGGGGGCGAAGCTTTCTTT. It translates to CASSIEAGGEAFF.

This clone was picked up a small number of times. This chain uses TRBV4-1 with TRBJ1-2, with D tentatively TRBD1 (6 bases). The germline gives CDR1 MGHRA, CDR2 YSYEKL. This CDR3 comprises 14 residues. Trimming stripped 2 bases from V and 7 bases from J, with 14 bases between. This CDR3 reads CASSQSTGSSGYTF. The CDR3 coding sequence is TGCGCCAGCAGCCAATCTACAGGGTCCTCTGGCTACACCTTC.

This clone was seen just once. This chain links TRBV7-3 with TRBJ2-4; D uncertain. V lost 0 bases and J lost 1, with 7 bases in between. CDR3 length: 15 residues. Germline V lookup: CDR1 SGHTA, CDR2 FQGTGA. For the CDR3, the DNA is TGTGCCAGCAGCTTAACAGGAGATGCCAAAAACATTCAGTACTTC. Protein: CASSLTGDAKNIQYF.

The chain is built from TRBV4-2 and TRBJ2-5; unclear D gene. V was clipped by 1 base and J by 5 bases, with 8 bases between them. Per the germline V gene, CDR1 is LGHNA and CDR2 is YNFKEQ. This CDR3 is built from 13 residues. CDR3 in amino acids: CASSQGGAETQYF. The DNA for the CDR3 is TGTGCCAGCAGCCAAGGTGGAGCGGAGACCCAGTACTTC.

This clone is medium-sized (0.01 to 0.1%) by share. This chain connects TRBV10-1 to TRBJ2-4; 9 bases agree with TRBD2. Germline CDR1 is WNHNN and CDR2 is SYGVQD (reference sequence). After removal of 2 bases from V and 5 bases from J, the junction contained 4 bases not matched to a gene. The length of the CDR3 is 15 residues. CDR3 DNA: TGCGCCAGCAGTGAGCATTTAGCGGGAGAAAACATTCAGTACTTC. This gives the protein CASSEHLAGENIQYF.

The chain is built from TRBV7-9 and TRBJ1-1; D is ambiguous. Germline loops: CDR1 SEHNR, CDR2 FQNEAQ (reference sequence). The V end lost 6 bases, the J end lost 4 bases, and 12 bases lay between the germline ends. CDR3 size: 13 residues. The CDR3 loop reads CASSYTESTEAFF. CDR3 DNA: TGTGCCAGCAGTTATACAGAGAGCACTGAAGCTTTCTTT.

As concerns this clone: This sample includes further DNA sequences coding for the same CDR3. CDR3 sequence: CASGLPFTTGYSYEQYF. CDR3 DNA sequence: TGTGCTAGTGGTTTGCCGTTTACAACAGGCTACTCCTACGAGCAGTACTTC. The V and J genes are TRBV12-5 and TRBJ2-7, with D maybe TRBD1 (5 bases). CDR1 and CDR2 from the germline V gene are LGHNT and FRNRAP. V shed 2 bases and J shed 0 bases, with 17 bases lying between them. There are 17 residues in the CDR3.

The chain joins TRBV5-1 to TRBJ1-3; D is undetermined. Germline CDR1 and CDR2: SGHRS and YFSETQ. V lost 4 bases and J lost 4, with 9 bases in between. This CDR3 is 13 amino acids long. The CDR3 coding sequence is TGCGCCAGCAGCGGTGACATAGGAAACACCATATATTTT. Amino acids: CASSGDIGNTIYF.